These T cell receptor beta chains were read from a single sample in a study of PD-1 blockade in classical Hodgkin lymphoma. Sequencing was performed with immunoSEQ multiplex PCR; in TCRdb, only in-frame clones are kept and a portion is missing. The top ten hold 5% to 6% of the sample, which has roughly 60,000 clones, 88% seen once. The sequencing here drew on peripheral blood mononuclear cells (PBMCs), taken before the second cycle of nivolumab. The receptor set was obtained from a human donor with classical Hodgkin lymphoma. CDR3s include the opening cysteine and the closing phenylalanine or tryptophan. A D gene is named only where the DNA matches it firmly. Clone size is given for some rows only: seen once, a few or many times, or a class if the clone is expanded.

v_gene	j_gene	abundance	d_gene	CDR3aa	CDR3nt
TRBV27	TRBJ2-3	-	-	CASSFIGQVGADTQYF	TGTGCCAGCAGTTTCATCGGGCAGGTGGGGGCAGATACGCAGTATTTT
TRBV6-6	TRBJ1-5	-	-	CASSSGSGSPGQPQHF	TGTGCCAGCAGTTCGGGTTCCGGGAGCCCGGGTCAGCCCCAGCATTTT
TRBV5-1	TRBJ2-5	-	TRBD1	CASTTGTGAGETQYF	TGCGCCAGCACCACCGGGACAGGGGCCGGAGAGACCCAGTACTTC
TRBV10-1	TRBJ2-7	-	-	CASSESGTSYEQYF	TGCGCCAGCAGTGAGTCGGGGACTTCCTACGAGCAGTACTTC
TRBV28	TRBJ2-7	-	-	CASRPGPEDEQYF	TGTGCCAGCAGGCCGGGCCCGGAGGACGAGCAGTACTTC
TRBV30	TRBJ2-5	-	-	CASSPKTGTQYF	TGTGCCTCCTCTCCTAAGACGGGGACCCAGTACTTC
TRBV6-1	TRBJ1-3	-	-	CASTVGSGNTIYF	TGTGCCAGCACCGTAGGCTCTGGAAACACCATATATTTT
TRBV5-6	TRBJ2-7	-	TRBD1	CASSLTGQGFYEQYF	TGTGCCAGCAGCTTGACGGGACAGGGTTTCTACGAGCAGTACTTC
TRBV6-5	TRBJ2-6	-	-	CASRRGVAGANVLTF	TGTGCCAGCAGGCGAGGGGTCGCTGGGGCCAACGTCCTGACTTTC
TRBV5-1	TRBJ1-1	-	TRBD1	CASSLAGTGNTEAFF	TGCGCCAGCAGCTTGGCCGGGACAGGGAACACTGAAGCTTTCTTT
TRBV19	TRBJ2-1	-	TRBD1	CATSDGQGYNEQFF	TGTGCCACCTCAGATGGACAGGGGTACAATGAGCAGTTCTTC
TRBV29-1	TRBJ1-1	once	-	CSVHGEHGAFF	TGCAGCGTTCATGGGGAACATGGCGCTTTCTTT
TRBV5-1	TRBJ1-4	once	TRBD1	CASSLQGASGEKLFF	TGCGCCAGCAGCTTGCAGGGGGCCTCTGGTGAAAAACTGTTTTTT
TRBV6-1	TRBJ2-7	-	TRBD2	CASSPGAGGYEQYF	TGTGCCAGCAGCCCGGGGGCGGGGGGCTACGAGCAGTACTTC
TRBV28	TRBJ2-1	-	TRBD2	CASSLWGGNYNEQFF	TGTGCCAGCAGTTTGTGGGGGGGAAACTACAATGAGCAGTTCTTC
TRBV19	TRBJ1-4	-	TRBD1	CASSIGYTDRFNEKLFF	TGTGCCAGTAGTATAGGTTATACGGACAGGTTTAATGAAAAACTGTTTTTT
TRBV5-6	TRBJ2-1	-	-	CASSLGYAEQFF	TGTGCCAGCAGCTTGGGCTATGCAGAGCAGTTCTTC
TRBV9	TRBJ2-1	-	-	CASKPGLGRYNEQFF	TGTGCCAGCAAACCGGGACTGGGGAGGTACAATGAGCAGTTCTTC
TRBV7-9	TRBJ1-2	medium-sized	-	CASSAQTILYGYTF	TGTGCCAGCAGCGCCCAAACCATCCTCTATGGCTACACCTTC
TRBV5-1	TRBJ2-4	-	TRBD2	CASSSPSGGDIQYF	TGCGCCAGCAGCTCTCCTTCCGGGGGGGACATTCAGTACTTC
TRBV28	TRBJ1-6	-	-	CASHFVQNSPLHF	TGTGCCAGCCACTTCGTACAGAATTCACCCCTCCACTTT
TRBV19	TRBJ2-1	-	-	CASKQGFGYNEQFF	TGTGCCTCAAAACAGGGTTTTGGGTACAATGAGCAGTTCTTC
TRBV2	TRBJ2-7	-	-	CASSAVYQGNEQYF	TGTGCCAGCAGTGCGGTGTACCAGGGAAACGAGCAGTACTTC
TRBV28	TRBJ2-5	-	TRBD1	CASSLSGQVLETQYF	TGTGCCAGCAGTTTATCGGGACAGGTTTTAGAGACCCAGTACTTC
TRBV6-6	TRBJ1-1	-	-	CASRAGDTEAFF	TGTGCCAGCAGGGCCGGCGACACTGAAGCTTTCTTT
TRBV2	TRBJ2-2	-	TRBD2	CASFGGSANTGELFF	TGTGCCAGCTTCGGGGGGAGCGCGAACACCGGGGAGCTGTTTTTT
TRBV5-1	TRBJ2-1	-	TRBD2	CASSGALAGAINEQFF	TGCGCCAGCAGCGGGGCTCTAGCGGGGGCGATCAATGAGCAGTTCTTC
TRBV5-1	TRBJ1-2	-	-	CASSLAGDTSRGYTF	TGCGCCAGCAGCTTGGCCGGGGACACATCCAGGGGCTACACCTTC
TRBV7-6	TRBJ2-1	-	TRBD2	CASSQTGGPQGEQFF	TGTGCCAGCAGTCAAACGGGGGGGCCCCAGGGGGAGCAGTTCTTC
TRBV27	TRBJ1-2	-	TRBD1	CASRPGQGGDDTF	TGTGCCAGCAGGCCGGGACAGGGAGGAGATGACACCTTC
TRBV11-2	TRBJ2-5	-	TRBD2	CASSLTPSGGRGETQYF	TGTGCCAGCAGCTTAACCCCCAGCGGGGGGAGAGGGGAGACCCAGTACTTC
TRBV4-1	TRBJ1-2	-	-	CASSQDSSSLFQDGYTF	TGCGCCAGCAGCCAAGACTCGTCCTCACTGTTTCAGGATGGCTACACCTTC
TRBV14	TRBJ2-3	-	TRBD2	CASSQLAVGTDTQYF	TGTGCCAGCAGCCAACTAGCGGTTGGCACAGATACGCAGTATTTT
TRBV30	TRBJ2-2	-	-	CAWSVLDRDTGELFF	TGTGCCTGGAGTGTCTTGGACAGAGACACCGGGGAGCTGTTTTTT
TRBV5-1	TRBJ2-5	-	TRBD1	CATSGGKTTGAAGTQYF	TGCGCCACCAGTGGGGGAAAGACAACAGGGGCCGCGGGGACCCAGTACTTC